This T cell receptor (beta chain) is from a study of CD8 T cells in ankylosing spondylitis. Worth noting for this clonotype: Its antigen is undetermined.

Study-level points and caveats: According to the report, clones linked to the disease were significantly enriched in matched synovial fluid samples taken from ankylosing spondylitis patients. Researchers report that disease-linked clones proved CD8+ and relatively rare in peripheral blood. In ankylosing spondylitis blood, a motif of roughly 8 highly homologous TCR beta variants appeared characteristic. Certain motif variants had earlier been reported in reactive arthritis synovial fluid and blood.

Germline lookup yields CDR1 SGHRS and CDR2 YFSETQ. The CDR3 runs 18 residues. V shed 1 base and J 8 bases; nucleotides not matched to a gene: 12. Scientists made TCR beta libraries using quantitative 5'-RACE with molecular barcodes. TCRdb ran MiXCR on the 5' RACE reads and lists one entry per CDR3 protein. This sample has about 800,000 distinct CDR3 sequences, with 10% to 15% found just once. Input material: blood, either unsorted or a sorted T cell fraction (not recorded which). The rearrangement uses TRBV5-1 and TRBJ2-2; TRBD2 aligns across 12 bases. The receptor was isolated from a male donor with ankylosing spondylitis. CDR3 DNA sequence: TGCGCCAGCAGCTTGTTACCTCGACTAGCGGGAGATTATGGGGAGCTGTTTTTT. Translation: CASSLLPRLAGDYGELFF.